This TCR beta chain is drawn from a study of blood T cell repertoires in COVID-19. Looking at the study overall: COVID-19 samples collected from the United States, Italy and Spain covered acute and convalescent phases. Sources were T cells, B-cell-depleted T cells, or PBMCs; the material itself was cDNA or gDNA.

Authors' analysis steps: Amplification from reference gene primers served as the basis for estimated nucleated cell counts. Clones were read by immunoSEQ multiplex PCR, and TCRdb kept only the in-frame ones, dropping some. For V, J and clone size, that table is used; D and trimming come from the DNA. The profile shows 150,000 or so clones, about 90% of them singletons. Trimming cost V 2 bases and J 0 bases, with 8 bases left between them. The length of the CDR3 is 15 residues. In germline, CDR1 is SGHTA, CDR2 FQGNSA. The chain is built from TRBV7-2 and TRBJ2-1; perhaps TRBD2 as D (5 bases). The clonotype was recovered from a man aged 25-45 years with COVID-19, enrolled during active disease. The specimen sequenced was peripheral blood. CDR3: CASSLRESSYNEQFF. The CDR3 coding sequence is TGTGCCAGCAGCTTACGGGAAAGCTCCTACAATGAGCAGTTCTTC.